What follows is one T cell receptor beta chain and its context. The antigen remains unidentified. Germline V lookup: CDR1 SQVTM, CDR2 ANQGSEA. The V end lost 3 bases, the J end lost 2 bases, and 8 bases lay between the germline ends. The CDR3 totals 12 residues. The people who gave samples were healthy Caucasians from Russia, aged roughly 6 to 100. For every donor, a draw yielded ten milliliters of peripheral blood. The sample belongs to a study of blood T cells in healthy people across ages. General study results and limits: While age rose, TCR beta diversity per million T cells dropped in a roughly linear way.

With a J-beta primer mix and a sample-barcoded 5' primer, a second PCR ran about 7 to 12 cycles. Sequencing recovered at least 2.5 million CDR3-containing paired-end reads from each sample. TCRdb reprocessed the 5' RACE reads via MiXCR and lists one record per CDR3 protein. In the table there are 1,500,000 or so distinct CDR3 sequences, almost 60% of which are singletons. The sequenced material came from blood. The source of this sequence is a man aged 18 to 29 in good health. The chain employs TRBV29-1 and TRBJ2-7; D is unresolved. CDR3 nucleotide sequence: TGCAGCGTTGACGGTTTCCCCTACGAGCAGTACTTC. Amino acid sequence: CSVDGFPYEQYF.